The 22 T cell receptor beta chains given below trace back to one sample, sequenced in a study of T cells in Graves' hyperthyroidism and ophthalmopathy. Authors of the study amplified TCR beta CDR3 regions from RNA transcripts. Carried out on the TCR CDR3, a first-round RT-PCR used the HTBI primer set. TCRdb called the multiplex PCR reads again in MiXCR, with one record for every CDR3 protein. Altogether hundreds of thousands of distinct CDR3 sequences are present, more than 30% being singletons, with the ten largest covering 8.9%. Specimen: blood. All receptors come from a man younger than 30 with Graves' hyperthyroidism.

This chain uses TRBV5-1 with TRBJ1-1; D might be TRBD1 (6 bases). This CDR3 region has 15 residues. Germline V gene sequence: CDR1 SGHRS, CDR2 YFSETQ. V lost 4 bases and J lost 5, with 18 bases in between. The CDR3 loop is CASSIRTESRTEAFF. The CDR3 DNA reads TGCGCCAGCAGCATTAGGACAGAATCGCGGACTGAAGCTTTCTTT. Drawing the rest from reference TRBV5-1 and TRBJ1-1, the complete variable domain is KAGVTQTPRYLIKTRGQQVTLSCSPISGHRSVSWYQQTPGQGLQFLFEYFSETQRNKGNFPGRFSGRQFSNSRSEMNVSTLELGDSALYLCASSIRTESRTEAFFGQGTRLTVV.

About this clonotype: The junction does not match germline at one end; this may be a read error. V is TRBV7-9 and J is TRBJ2-5, with D possibly called TRBD1 or TRBD2 (5 bases each). The CDR3 loop spans 15 amino acids. Looked up from germline, CDR1 is SEHNR and CDR2 is FQNEAQ (reference sequence). In DNA, the CDR3 is TGCGCCAGCAGCCAAGGTCCGGGACGGCAAGAGACCCAGTACTTC. It yields the protein CASSQGPGRQETQYF.

The V gene is TRBV29-1, the J gene TRBJ2-7; 9 bases are shared with TRBD1. The V and J ends lost 8 bases and 4 bases, in that order; junction bases with no gene match: 18. The CDR3 sequence is 16 residues long. Per germline, CDR1 SQVTM and CDR2 ANQGSEA. CDR3 nucleotides: TGCAGCACCCAGACAAGTTGGGACAGGGCTAATTACGAGCAGTACTTC. As protein: CSTQTSWDRANYEQYF.

This clonotype was found many times. V and J are TRBV7-9 and TRBJ2-5; TRBD2 matches 7 bases. V gave up 5 bases and J gave up 2 bases; unmatched junction bases: 5. CDR3 length equals 14 residues. Per the germline V gene, CDR1 is SEHNR and CDR2 is FQNEAQ (reference sequence). Here the CDR3 DNA reads TGTGCCAGCAGCCCTTCTAGCGGTCAAGAGACCCAGTACTTC. It translates to CASSPSSGQETQYF. Drawing the rest from reference TRBV7-9 and TRBJ2-5, the complete variable domain is DTGVSQNPRHKITKRGQNVTFRCDPISEHNRLYWYRQTLGQGPEFLTYFQNEAQLEKSRLLSDRFSAERPKGSFSTLEIQRTEQGDSAMYLCASSPSSGQETQYFGPGTRLLVL.

As regards this clonotype: A single base separates this from a much larger clone, so it may be a read error. V and J are TRBV10-3 and TRBJ2-7; TRBD1 or TRBD2 may be the D gene (5 bases each). Germline V lookup: CDR1 ENHRY, CDR2 SYGVKD. This CDR3 is built from 14 residues. The CDR3, as DNA: TGTGCCATCAGTGGGGACGGAGGATACTACGGGCAGTACTTC. Its translation is CAISGDGGYYGQYF.

This clonotype has a handful of counts. The CDR3 DNA reads TGCAGTGCTCCCGCCGGGACTAGCGGTTCCTACGAGCAGTACTTC. This translates into CSAPAGTSGSYEQYF. This rearrangement joins TRBV20-1 to TRBJ2-7; 11 nucleotides match TRBD2. J lost 1 base, V lost 5 bases, and 7 bases had no gene match. From germline, CDR1 is DFQATT and CDR2 SNEGSKA (reference sequence). This CDR3 is 15 amino acids long.

V usage is TRBV29-1 and J usage is TRBJ1-2; TRBD1 matches at 12 bases. The CDR3 spans 14 residues. CDR1 and CDR2 (germline): SQVTM, ANQGSEA. J lost 7 bases, V lost 5 bases, and 8 bases had no gene match. CDR3 region: CSVTGTGGAFGYTF. CDR3 in DNA: TGCAGCGTTACCGGGACAGGGGGCGCGTTTGGCTACACCTTC.

V and J are TRBV9 and TRBJ2-7, with TRBD2 matching over 10 bases. The CDR3 has 15 amino acids. Per germline, CDR1 SGDLS and CDR2 YYNGEE. V gave up 5 bases and J gave up 0 bases; unmatched junction bases: 5. CDR3 residues: CASSSGGPSSYEQYF. The CDR3 DNA sequence: TGTGCCAGCAGTAGCGGGGGGCCTAGCTCCTACGAGCAGTACTTC.

Here the CDR3 reads CASGVGSYEQYF. In nucleotides, the CDR3 is TGTGCCAGCGGCGTGGGCAGCTACGAGCAGTACTTC. V and J are TRBV19 and TRBJ2-7; D not certain. Per the germline V gene, CDR1 is LNHDA and CDR2 is SQIVND (reference sequence). The length of the CDR3 is 12 residues. Trimming took 9 bases from V and 3 from J, leaving 12 bases between them.

On this clonotype itself: A much larger clone is a single base away; this may be a read error. The chain uses TRBV20-1 and TRBJ2-5; 9 bases align to TRBD2. Germline V gene sequence: CDR1 DFQATT, CDR2 SNEGSKA (reference sequence). The CDR3 has 15 amino acids. J was trimmed by 5 bases and V by 4 bases; bases with no gene match: 11. The CDR3 coding sequence is TGCAGTGCTACAGATAGGGCCAGCGGGGGGGAGACCCAGTACTTC. Amino acids: CSATDRASGGETQYF.

The V call is TRBV10-3, the J call TRBJ2-2; D may be TRBD2 (5 bases). The length of the CDR3 is 15 residues. The V gene's germline CDR1 is ENHRY and CDR2 SYGVKD. V lost 4 bases and J 4 bases, leaving 13 bases between the germline ends. The chain's CDR3 is CAISGTSAGTGELFF. CDR3 nucleotide sequence: TGTGCCATCAGTGGCACGAGCGCGGGCACCGGGGAGCTGTTTTTT.

This clonotype turned up a few times. This chain joins TRBV7-9 and TRBJ2-6, with TRBD2 identical over 7 bases. CDR3 length equals 16 residues. V shed 8 bases and J 0 bases; nucleotides not matched to a gene: 7. Germline V lookup: CDR1 SEHNR, CDR2 FQNEAQ (reference sequence). The chain's CDR3 is CASYLGGGSGANVLTF. The CDR3, as DNA: TGTGCCAGCTACCTTGGGGGGGGCTCTGGGGCCAACGTCCTGACTTTC.

This clonotype has ten or more counts. V gene TRBV7-8 combines with J gene TRBJ2-7, with D perhaps given as TRBD1 or TRBD2 (5 bases each). V was trimmed by 5 bases and J by 2 bases, leaving 13 bases between them. This CDR3 is built from 14 residues. Looked up from germline, CDR1 is SGHVS and CDR2 is FQNEAQ. In DNA form, the CDR3 reads TGTGCCAGCAGCGGGACGGTCCTGGCCTACGAGCAGTACTTC. This sequence encodes CASSGTVLAYEQYF.

J is TRBJ1-2 and V is TRBV4-1; unclear D gene. The V gene's germline CDR1 is MGHRA and CDR2 YSYEKL. This CDR3 spans 14 amino acids. The V end was cut by 1 base, the J end by 1 base, with 7 bases between. CDR3 nucleotides: TGCGCCAGCAGCCAAGGGAACAATAACTATGGCTACACCTTC. Translating gives CASSQGNNNYGYTF.

The V call is TRBV3-1, the J call TRBJ2-5, with D maybe TRBD2 (5 bases). Looked up from germline, CDR1 is LGHDT and CDR2 is YNNKEL (reference sequence). The CDR3 contains 15 residues. Trimming took off 4 bases at V and 4 bases at J, with 16 bases between the two ends. CDR3 sequence reads: CASSLGNSKGETQYF. CDR3 bases: TGTGCCAGCAGCCTCGGGAACAGTAAAGGAGAGACCCAGTACTTC.

V and J are TRBV2 and TRBJ1-1, with no clear D. Looked up from germline, CDR1 is SNHLY and CDR2 is FYNNEI. The CDR3 runs to 14 residues. The V gene lost 6 bases and the J gene lost 3 bases, with 14 bases spanning the gap. The DNA of the CDR3 is TGTGCCAGCAGCCACACCCTTACGGACACTGAAGCTTTCTTT. It encodes CASSHTLTDTEAFF.

Turning to this clonotype: Because the CDR3's place on the DNA is in doubt, the DNA is left out and the CDR3 is given as listed by TCRdb. The chain links TRBV2 to TRBJ1-3; the listed D gene, TRBD1, was not tested against the DNA. The CDR3 spans 11 residues, counting both ends. The germline CDR1 and CDR2 sequences are SNHLY and FYNNEI. The chain's CDR3 is CASSVGEGIDF.

The chain recombines TRBV12-3 or TRBV12-4 with TRBJ1-1, with a possible D match to TRBD1 (6 bases). The V gene lost 4 bases and the J gene lost 7 bases, with 16 bases spanning the gap. CDR3 length: 14 residues. The CDR3 loop is CASSSPGQILEAFF. Written as DNA, the CDR3 is TGTGCCAGCAGTTCCCCGGGACAAATTCTTGAAGCTTTCTTT.

On this clonotype: Compared with germline, one end of the junction differs, possibly owing to a read error. The V call is TRBV2, the J call TRBJ2-6, with no clear D. Germline assignment: CDR1 SNHLY and CDR2 FYNNEI. This CDR3 region has 9 residues. The CDR3 region has the DNA TGTGCCGGCAGTGAGCCAGGGACTTTC. This sequence encodes CAGSEPGTF.

This chain connects TRBV7-2 to TRBJ2-5; 11 positions agree with TRBD2. CDR3 length: 16 amino acids. Unmatched junction bases numbered 5, after V lost 2 bases and J lost 3 bases. The germline CDR1 and CDR2 sequences are SGHTA and FQGNSA. The DNA for the CDR3 is TGTGCCAGCAGCTTATCCGGGACTAGCGGCGAAGAGACCCAGTACTTC. Its protein is CASSLSGTSGEETQYF.

This chain uses TRBV6-6 with TRBJ2-7, with D possibly matching TRBD2 (6 bases). With 8 bases removed from V and 1 base from J, the gap between germline ends came to 12 bases. The CDR3 spans 13 residues. Germline V gene sequence: CDR1 MNHNY, CDR2 SVGAGI (reference sequence). Here the CDR3 DNA reads TGTGCCAGCGGTTTGGGGGGTTCCTACGAGCAGTACTTC. Its translation is CASGLGGSYEQYF.

This clonotype was observed a few times. The rearrangement uses TRBV2 and TRBJ1-3, with 7 bases lining up with TRBD1. Germline lookup yields CDR1 SNHLY and CDR2 FYNNEI. V shed 5 bases, J shed 4 bases, and the junction held 8 bases outside the gene matches. This CDR3 is 15 amino acids long. The CDR3 nucleotides are TGTGCCAGCAGTTTAGCGAGGACAGGAGGAAACACCATATATTTT. It specifies CASSLARTGGNTIYF.